The present entry profiles one T cell receptor beta chain with its context. Its antigen has not been determined. Per-base qualities were not stored, and no clone one base away is much larger. This sample was included in a study of fetal regulatory T cell absence and autoimmunity (dated 2017 in TCRdb). Turning to the overall study: Exocrine pancreas autoimmunity was seen in the IPEX patients without clinical diabetes. Overall results and qualifications from the work: Significant oligoclonal enrichment of the TCR compartment was observed in pancreas versus cord blood, with some top clones enriched more than 85-fold. TRB gene family usage was found to be broadly similar between cord blood and pancreas and to resemble published neonatal and adult repertoires. The oligoclonal enrichment was interpreted as supporting antigen-driven autoimmunity in the pancreas before birth in IPEX syndrome.

As encoded in the germline V gene, CDR1 is LGHNA while CDR2 is YSLEER. The CDR3 sequence holds 18 residues, the cysteine and phenylalanine included. The read is trimmed to its CDR3 DNA, 54 bases read in frame from base 1. V lost 1 base and J lost 1 base; the stretch between them is 16 bases long. TCRbeta CDR3 regions were amplified and barcoded by two-step multiplex PCR on the immunoSEQ human TCRbeta survey platform. Libraries were sequenced on Illumina instruments, and IgH from the same samples was sequenced in parallel. In the original analysis: To remove PCR and sequencing errors, raw reads were filtered against the IMGT V, D, J definitions and then binned using a nearest-neighbor algorithm. A clone was defined by an identical nucleotide sequence, and differential abundance between tissues was tested with a Fisher exact test for each clone at a pFDR threshold of p<0.01. Clones with frequencies too low for statistical inference were excluded by a minimum inclusion filter of 10 in either sample. The immunoSEQ Analyzer was used for pairwise clonal comparisons, while IMGT tools were used to assess gene family usage. TCRdb re-hosts the immuneACCESS table, in-frame sequences only. Its copies lack some clones; in the studies checked, an unresolved V gene accounts for under half of them, and the cause for the rest is not known. The V and J calls and clone size come from that table; D and trimming were worked out from the DNA. The sample data list roughly 95,000 clones, and 72% of these were observed just once. The top ten clones comprise roughly 2% of the sample.

Genomic DNA from frozen pancreas tissue was processed for repertoire sequencing. The DNeasy Blood and Tissue Kit was used to extract about 1.9-3.1 ug of genomic DNA from either umbilical cord blood or frozen pancreas. In this chain, TRBV4-3 is recombined with TRBJ2-2; the D segment might be TRBD1 or TRBD2, since each matches 5 bases. The receptor was isolated from a male donor with IPEX syndrome. Material for sequencing was pancreas tissue. The base sequence is TGCGCCAGCAGCCAAGGGTGGACATGGAGGTTGAACACCGGGGAGCTGTTTTTT. Its protein reads: CASSQGWTWRLNTGELFF.